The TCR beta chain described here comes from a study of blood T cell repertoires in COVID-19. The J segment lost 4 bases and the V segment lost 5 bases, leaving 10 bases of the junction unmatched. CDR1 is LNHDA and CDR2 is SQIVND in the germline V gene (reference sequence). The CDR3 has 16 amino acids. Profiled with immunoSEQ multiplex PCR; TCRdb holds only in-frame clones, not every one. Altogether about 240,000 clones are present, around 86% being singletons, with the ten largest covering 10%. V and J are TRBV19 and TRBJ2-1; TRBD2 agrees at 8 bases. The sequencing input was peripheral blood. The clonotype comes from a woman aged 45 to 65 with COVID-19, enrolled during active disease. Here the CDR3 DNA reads TGTGCCAGTAGTCCCCGGGGGGGGGCCGGGTACAATGAGCAGTTCTTC. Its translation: CASSPRGGAGYNEQFF.